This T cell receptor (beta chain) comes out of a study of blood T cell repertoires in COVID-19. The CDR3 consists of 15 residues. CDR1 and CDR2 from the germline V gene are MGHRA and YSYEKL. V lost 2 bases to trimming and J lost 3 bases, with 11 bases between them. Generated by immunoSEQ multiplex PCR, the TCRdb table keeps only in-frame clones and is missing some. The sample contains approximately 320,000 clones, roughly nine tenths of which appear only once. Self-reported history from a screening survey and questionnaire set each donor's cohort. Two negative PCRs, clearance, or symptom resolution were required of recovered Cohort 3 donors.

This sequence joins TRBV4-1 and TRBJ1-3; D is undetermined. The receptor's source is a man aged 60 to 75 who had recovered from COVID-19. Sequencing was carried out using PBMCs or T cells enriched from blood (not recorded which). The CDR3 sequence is CASSQHRELGNTIYF. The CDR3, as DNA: TGCGCCAGCAGCCAACACCGGGAGCTTGGAAACACCATATATTTT.